This record covers a single T cell receptor beta chain. Its specificity is unknown. V was cut by 1 base and J by 3 bases, with 15 bases left in between. CDR3 size: 17 residues. Germline V gives CDR1 LNHNV, CDR2 YYDKDF (reference sequence). Described time point: newly diagnosed, previously untreated cHL patient sample. It was PBMCs in newly diagnosed, untreated classical Hodgkin lymphoma that served as comparison. TCRdb's table, derived via immunoSEQ multiplex PCR, lists solely in-frame clones and lacks some. The sample has about 47,000 clones, around 90% seen once. This entry is derived from a study of PD-1 blockade in classical Hodgkin lymphoma. The study, taken as a whole, reports: Nothing has yet pinned down what causes the repertoire differences, possibly disease activity or prior therapy. Before treatment, TCR diversity in newly diagnosed patients was reportedly lower than in healthy donors.

This TCR derives from a human donor with classical Hodgkin lymphoma. Material: peripheral blood mononuclear cells (PBMCs). The chain employs TRBV15 and TRBJ2-2; the D is unclear. The CDR3 spells CATSRVGSQIYTGELFF. In nucleotides, the CDR3 is TGTGCCACCAGCAGAGTTGGCAGCCAAATTTACACCGGGGAGCTGTTTTTT.